Listed below are T cell receptor beta chains from one sample, sequenced in a study of OX40 agonist ivuxolimab in advanced cancers. Here immunoSEQ multiplex PCR was the method, and the copy in TCRdb shows in-frame clones only, minus some. This sample has about 100,000 clones; about 90% occur once, and the top ten carry more than 5.5%. This specimen was CD4+ or CD8+ T cells sorted from blood, taken in a trial of the OX40 agonist ivuxolimab. These receptor sequences come from an adult with an advanced solid tumor such as melanoma, head and neck, liver or kidney cancer. CDR3s include the opening cysteine and the closing phenylalanine or tryptophan. Each record gives: D gene, clone size, V gene, J gene, CDR3 protein, CDR3 DNA. A D gene is named only where the DNA matches it firmly. Expanded clones get a size class; other rows say once, few or many, or leave the size out.

NA	NA	TRBV11-3	TRBJ2-7	CASSWDNYEQYF	TGTGCCAGCAGTTGGGACAACTACGAGCAGTACTTC
TRBD2	NA	TRBV4-3	TRBJ2-3	CASSQDLAAADTQYF	TGCGCCAGCAGCCAAGATCTAGCGGCGGCAGATACGCAGTATTTT
TRBD1	NA	TRBV27	TRBJ1-3	CASSWTGGSGNTIYF	TGTGCCAGCAGTTGGACAGGGGGCTCCGGAAACACCATATATTTT
TRBD1	NA	TRBV19	TRBJ1-1	CASQGADTEAFF	TGTGCCAGCCAGGGGGCTGACACTGAAGCTTTCTTT
TRBD1	NA	TRBV4-1	TRBJ1-4	CASSPGQAGEKLFF	TGCGCCAGCAGCCCCGGACAGGCAGGCGAAAAACTGTTTTTT
NA	NA	TRBV6-5	TRBJ1-5	CASSYSVGQPQHF	TGTGCCAGCAGTTACTCGGTGGGTCAGCCCCAGCATTTT
NA	NA	TRBV7-3	TRBJ1-1	CASSLWDGYEAFF	TGTGCCAGCAGCCTTTGGGACGGATATGAAGCTTTCTTT
NA	NA	TRBV19	TRBJ2-5	CASSRGGIETQYF	TGTGCCAGTAGTAGAGGGGGGATTGAGACCCAGTACTTC
TRBD1	NA	TRBV9	TRBJ1-3	CASSGQTGNDGNTIYF	TGTGCCAGCAGCGGACAGACAGGGAACGATGGAAACACCATATATTTT
NA	NA	TRBV6-6	TRBJ1-4	CASSYPGEKLFF	TGTGCCAGCAGTTATCCGGGGGAAAAACTGTTTTTT
NA	NA	TRBV4-2	TRBJ2-7	CASSRLVGGSYEQYF	TGTGCCAGCAGCCGGCTTGTTGGGGGCTCCTACGAGCAGTACTTC
NA	NA	TRBV5-1	TRBJ1-1	CASSPGSLNTEAFF	TGCGCCAGCAGCCCCGGATCCTTGAACACTGAAGCTTTCTTT
NA	NA	TRBV9	TRBJ1-5	CASSPQGRWDQPQHF	TGTGCCAGCAGCCCTCAGGGACGGTGGGACCAGCCCCAGCATTTT
NA	NA	TRBV5-4	TRBJ2-7	CASSFGTRAEQYF	TGTGCCAGCAGCTTCGGGACAAGAGCCGAGCAGTACTTC
NA	NA	TRBV7-2	TRBJ1-1	CASSFQGVITEAFF	TGTGCCAGCAGCTTTCAAGGGGTTATTACTGAAGCTTTCTTT
NA	NA	TRBV2	TRBJ2-4	CASSQSPGGIQYF	TGTGCCAGCAGCCAATCCCCCGGGGGCATTCAGTACTTC
NA	NA	TRBV6-1	TRBJ1-2	CASSEWGGYGYTF	TGTGCCAGCAGTGAATGGGGGGGCTATGGCTACACCTTC
NA	NA	TRBV6-6	TRBJ1-2	CASSPDRRGYTF	TGTGCCAGCAGCCCGGACAGACGTGGCTACACCTTC
TRBD1	NA	TRBV7-6	TRBJ2-2	CASSLGQGYTGELFF	TGTGCCAGCAGCTTAGGACAGGGGTACACCGGGGAGCTGTTTTTT
TRBD2	NA	TRBV5-1	TRBJ2-1	CASRTSGISNEQFF	TGCGCCAGTAGGACTAGCGGGATTTCGAATGAGCAGTTCTTC
NA	NA	TRBV6-6	TRBJ2-2	CASSDTTENTGELFF	TGTGCCAGCAGTGACACGACAGAGAACACCGGGGAGCTGTTTTTT
TRBD2	NA	TRBV9	TRBJ2-7	CASSPRTSGRVWEQYF	TGTGCCAGCAGCCCACGGACTAGCGGGAGGGTATGGGAGCAGTACTTC
NA	NA	TRBV4-2	TRBJ2-2	CASSQARGFNTGELFF	TGTGCCAGCAGCCAAGCGCGAGGGTTTAACACCGGGGAGCTGTTTTTT
NA	NA	TRBV16	TRBJ2-2	CASSQGDSLGHTGELFF	TGTGCCAGCAGCCAAGGTGACTCACTAGGGCACACCGGGGAGCTGTTTTTT
NA	NA	TRBV28	TRBJ2-5	CASSLGGRRGETQYF	TGTGCCAGCAGTTTAGGGGGCCGTCGTGGAGAGACCCAGTACTTC
NA	NA	TRBV7-2	TRBJ2-2	CASSLEAGRTGELFF	TGTGCCAGCAGCTTAGAAGCGGGCCGCACCGGGGAGCTGTTTTTT
TRBD1	NA	TRBV30	TRBJ2-2	CAWSESGGDTGELFF	TGTGCCTGGAGTGAGTCAGGGGGCGACACCGGGGAGCTGTTTTTT
TRBD2	once	TRBV2	TRBJ2-5	CASSLVGGETQYF	TGTGCCAGCAGCCTTGTGGGGGGGGAGACCCAGTACTTC
TRBD2	NA	TRBV7-2	TRBJ2-7	CASSSWTSGSYEQYF	TGTGCCAGCAGCTCATGGACTAGCGGCTCCTACGAGCAGTACTTC
TRBD1	NA	TRBV2	TRBJ2-5	CASRSTGARQETQYF	TGTGCCAGCAGATCTACAGGGGCGCGGCAAGAGACCCAGTACTTC
TRBD1	few	TRBV19	TRBJ2-5	CASSSRTGGLGTQYF	TGTGCCAGTAGTTCCCGGACAGGGGGTTTAGGGACCCAGTACTTC
NA	NA	TRBV19	TRBJ2-3	CASSLPGGTDTQYF	TGTGCCAGTAGTCTTCCCGGGGGAACAGATACGCAGTATTTT
NA	NA	TRBV7-9	TRBJ2-5	CASSPTGIYEVQEETQYF	TGTGCCAGCAGCCCCACCGGTATTTATGAAGTACAAGAAGAGACCCAGTACTTC
NA	NA	TRBV29-1	TRBJ2-5	CSVGGRGGETQYF	TGCAGCGTGGGGGGTAGGGGGGGAGAGACCCAGTACTTC
NA	few	TRBV30	TRBJ1-1	CAWSEQSYTEAFF	TGTGCCTGGAGTGAACAGAGTTACACTGAAGCTTTCTTT
NA	NA	TRBV11-2	TRBJ2-2	CASTHSYGVSGELFF	TGTGCCAGCACCCACTCCTACGGGGTCTCCGGGGAGCTGTTTTTT